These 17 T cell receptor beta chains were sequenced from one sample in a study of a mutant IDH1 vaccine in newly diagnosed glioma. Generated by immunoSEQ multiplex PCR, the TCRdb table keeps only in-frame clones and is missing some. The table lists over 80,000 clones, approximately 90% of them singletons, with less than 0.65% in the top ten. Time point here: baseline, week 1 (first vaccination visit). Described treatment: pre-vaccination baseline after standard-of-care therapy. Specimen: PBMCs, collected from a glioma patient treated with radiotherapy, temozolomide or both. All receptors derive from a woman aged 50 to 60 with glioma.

CDR3 bases: TGTGCCAGCAGCAACTTGGACATGAACACCGGGGAGCTGTTTTTT. It yields the protein CASSNLDMNTGELFF. This chain joins TRBV21-1 and TRBJ2-2; TRBD1 was called by the table and not checked on the DNA. TRBV21-1 is classified as a pseudogene. This CDR3 has 15 residues.

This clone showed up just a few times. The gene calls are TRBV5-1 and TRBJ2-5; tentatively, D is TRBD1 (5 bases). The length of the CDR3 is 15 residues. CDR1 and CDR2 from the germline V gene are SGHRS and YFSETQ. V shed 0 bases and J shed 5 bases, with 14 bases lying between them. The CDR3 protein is CASSLDGTPGETQYF. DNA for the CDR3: TGCGCCAGCAGCTTGGACGGCACGCCAGGGGAGACCCAGTACTTC.

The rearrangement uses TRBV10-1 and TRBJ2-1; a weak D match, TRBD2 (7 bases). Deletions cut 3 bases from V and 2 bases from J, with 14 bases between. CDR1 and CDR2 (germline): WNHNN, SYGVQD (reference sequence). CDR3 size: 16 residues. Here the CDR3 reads CASSDSAGAAYNEQFF. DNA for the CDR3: TGCGCCAGCAGTGACTCGGCGGGGGCCGCCTACAATGAGCAGTTCTTC.

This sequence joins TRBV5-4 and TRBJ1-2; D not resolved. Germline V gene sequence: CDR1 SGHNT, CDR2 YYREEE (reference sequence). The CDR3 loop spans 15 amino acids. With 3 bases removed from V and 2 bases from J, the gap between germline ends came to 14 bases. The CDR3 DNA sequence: TGTGCCAGCAGCTCGCAATTCGGTAGGAACTATGGCTACACCTTC. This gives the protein CASSSQFGRNYGYTF.

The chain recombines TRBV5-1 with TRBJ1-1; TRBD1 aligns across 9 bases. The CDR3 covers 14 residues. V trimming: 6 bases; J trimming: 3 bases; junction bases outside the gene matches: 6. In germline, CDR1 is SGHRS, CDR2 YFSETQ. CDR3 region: CASTRQGGDTEAFF. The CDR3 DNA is TGCGCCAGCACCAGACAGGGGGGCGACACTGAAGCTTTCTTT.

CDR3 protein: CASSPTGGTSFNEQFF. The CDR3 region has the DNA TGTGCCAGCAGTCCCACGGGGGGGACTAGCTTCAATGAGCAGTTCTTC. The V call is TRBV7-3, the J call TRBJ2-1, with 9 bases matching TRBD2. V shed 6 bases and J 6 bases; nucleotides not matched to a gene: 12. CDR3 length equals 16 residues. Germline V gives CDR1 SGHTA, CDR2 FQGTGA.

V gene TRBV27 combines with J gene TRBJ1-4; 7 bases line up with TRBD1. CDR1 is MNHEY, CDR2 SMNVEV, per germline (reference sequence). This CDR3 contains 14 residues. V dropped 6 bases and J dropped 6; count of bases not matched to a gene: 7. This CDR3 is CASRRQGLDEKLFF. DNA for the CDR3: TGTGCCAGCAGGAGACAGGGCTTGGATGAAAAACTGTTTTTT.

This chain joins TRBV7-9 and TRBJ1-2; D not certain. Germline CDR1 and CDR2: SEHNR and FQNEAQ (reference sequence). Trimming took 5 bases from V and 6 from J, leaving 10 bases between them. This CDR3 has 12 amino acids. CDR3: CASSLGGNGYTF. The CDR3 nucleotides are TGTGCCAGCAGCCTGGGAGGGAATGGCTACACCTTC.

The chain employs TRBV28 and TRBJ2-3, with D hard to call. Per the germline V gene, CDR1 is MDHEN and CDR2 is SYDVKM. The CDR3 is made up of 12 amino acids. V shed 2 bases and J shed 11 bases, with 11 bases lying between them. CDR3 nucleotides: TGTGCCAGCAGTTTAACGGCTTCACAGCAGTATTTT. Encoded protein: CASSLTASQQYF.

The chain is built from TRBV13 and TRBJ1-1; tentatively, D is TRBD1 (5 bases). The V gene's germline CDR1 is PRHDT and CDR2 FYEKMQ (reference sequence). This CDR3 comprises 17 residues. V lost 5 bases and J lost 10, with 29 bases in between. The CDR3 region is CASSLTPRQILFAGAFF. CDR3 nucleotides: TGTGCCAGCAGCCTCACTCCTCGACAGATACTGTTCGCTGGAGCTTTCTTT.

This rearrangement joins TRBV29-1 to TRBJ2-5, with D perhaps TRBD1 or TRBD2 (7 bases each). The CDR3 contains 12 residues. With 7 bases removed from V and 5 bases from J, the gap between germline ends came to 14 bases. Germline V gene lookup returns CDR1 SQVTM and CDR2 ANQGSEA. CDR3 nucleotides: TGCAGCGCCAGACAGGGAGGGGAGACCCAGTACTTC. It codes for CSARQGGETQYF.

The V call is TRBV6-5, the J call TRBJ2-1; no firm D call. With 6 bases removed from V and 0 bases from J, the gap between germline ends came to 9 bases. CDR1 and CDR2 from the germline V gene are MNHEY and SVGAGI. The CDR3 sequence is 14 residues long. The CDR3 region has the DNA TGTGCCAGCAGCCACCGTGGCTCCTACAATGAGCAGTTCTTC. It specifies CASSHRGSYNEQFF.

For the CDR3, the DNA is TGCGCCAGCAGCTTGGGGGACAGGGGAAATCAGCCCCAGCATTTT. Its protein product is CASSLGDRGNQPQHF. This chain connects TRBV5-1 to TRBJ1-5; 10 nucleotides line up with TRBD1. The germline gives CDR1 SGHRS, CDR2 YFSETQ. The CDR3 runs to 15 residues. V lost 0 bases to trimming and J lost 4 bases; unmatched junction nucleotides: 1.

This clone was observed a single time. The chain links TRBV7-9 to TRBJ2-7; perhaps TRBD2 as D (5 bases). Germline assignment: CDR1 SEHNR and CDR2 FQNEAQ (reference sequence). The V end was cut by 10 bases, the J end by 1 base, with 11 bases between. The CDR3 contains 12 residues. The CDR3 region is CATNGDSYEQYF. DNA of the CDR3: TGTGCCACCAACGGGGATTCCTACGAGCAGTACTTC.

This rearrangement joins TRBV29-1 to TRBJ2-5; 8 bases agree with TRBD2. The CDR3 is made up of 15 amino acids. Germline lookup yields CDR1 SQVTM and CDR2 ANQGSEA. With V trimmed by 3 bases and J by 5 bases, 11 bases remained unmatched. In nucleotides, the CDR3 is TGCAGCGTTGACGAGAACGGGAGGGCCGGGGAGACCCAGTACTTC. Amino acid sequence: CSVDENGRAGETQYF.

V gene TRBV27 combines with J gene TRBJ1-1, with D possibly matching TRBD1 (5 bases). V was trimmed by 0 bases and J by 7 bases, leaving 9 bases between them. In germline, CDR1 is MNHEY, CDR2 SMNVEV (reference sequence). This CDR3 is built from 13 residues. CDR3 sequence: CASSLSRTYEAFF. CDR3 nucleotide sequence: TGTGCCAGCAGTTTATCCCGGACATATGAAGCTTTCTTT.

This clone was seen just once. The CDR3 nucleotides read TGTGCCAGCAGCCAACGCGGGAGCCCCACAGATACGCAGTATTTT. This sequence encodes CASSQRGSPTDTQYF. V is TRBV14 and J is TRBJ2-3, with TRBD2 identical over 7 bases. There are 15 residues in the CDR3. Germline CDR1 SGHDN, CDR2 FVKESK. V lost 2 bases to trimming and J lost 2 bases; unmatched junction nucleotides: 4.